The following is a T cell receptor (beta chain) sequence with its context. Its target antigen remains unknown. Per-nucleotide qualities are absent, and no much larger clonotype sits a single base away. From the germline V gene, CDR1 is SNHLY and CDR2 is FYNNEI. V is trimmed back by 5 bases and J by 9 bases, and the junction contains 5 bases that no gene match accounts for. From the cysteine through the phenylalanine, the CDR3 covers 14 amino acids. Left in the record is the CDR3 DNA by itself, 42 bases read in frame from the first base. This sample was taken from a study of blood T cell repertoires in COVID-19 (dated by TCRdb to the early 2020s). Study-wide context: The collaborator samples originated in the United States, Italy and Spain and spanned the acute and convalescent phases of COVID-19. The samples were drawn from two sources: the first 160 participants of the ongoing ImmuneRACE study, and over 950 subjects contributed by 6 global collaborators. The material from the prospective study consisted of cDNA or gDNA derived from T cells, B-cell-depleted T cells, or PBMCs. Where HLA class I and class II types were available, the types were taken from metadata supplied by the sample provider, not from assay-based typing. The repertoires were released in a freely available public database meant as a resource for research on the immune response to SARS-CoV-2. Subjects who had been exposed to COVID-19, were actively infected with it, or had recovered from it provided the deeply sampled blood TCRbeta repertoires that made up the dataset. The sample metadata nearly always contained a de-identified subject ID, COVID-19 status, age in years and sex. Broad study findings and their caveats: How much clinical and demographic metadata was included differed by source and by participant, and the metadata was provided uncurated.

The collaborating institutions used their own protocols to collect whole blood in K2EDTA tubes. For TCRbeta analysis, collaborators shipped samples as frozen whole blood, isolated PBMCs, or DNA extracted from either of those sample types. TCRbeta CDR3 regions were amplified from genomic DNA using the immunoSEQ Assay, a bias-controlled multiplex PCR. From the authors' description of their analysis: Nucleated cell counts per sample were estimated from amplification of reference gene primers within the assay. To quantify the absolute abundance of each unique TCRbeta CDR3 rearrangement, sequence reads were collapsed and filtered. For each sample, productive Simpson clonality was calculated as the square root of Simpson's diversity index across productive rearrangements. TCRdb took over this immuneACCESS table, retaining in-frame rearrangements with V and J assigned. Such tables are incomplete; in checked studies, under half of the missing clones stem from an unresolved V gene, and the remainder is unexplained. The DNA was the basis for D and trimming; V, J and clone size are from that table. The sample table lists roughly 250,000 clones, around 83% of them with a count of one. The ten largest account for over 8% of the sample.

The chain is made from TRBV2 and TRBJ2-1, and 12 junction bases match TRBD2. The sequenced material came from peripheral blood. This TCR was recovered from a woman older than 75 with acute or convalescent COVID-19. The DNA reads TGTGCCAGCAGTCCTAGCGGGGGGGCCGTTGAGCAGTTCTTC. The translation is CASSPSGGAVEQFF. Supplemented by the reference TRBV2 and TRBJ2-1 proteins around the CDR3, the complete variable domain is EPEVTQTPSHQVTQMGQEVILRCVPISNHLYFYWYRQILGQKVEFLVSFYNNEISEKSEIFDDQFSVERPDGSNFTLKIRSTKLEDSAMYFCASSPSGGAVEQFFGPGTRLTVL.